The 23 T cell receptor beta chains below come from one sample, sequenced in a study of spatial heterogeneity in lung cancer. Study-level findings and limits: It was found that expanded intratumoral alpha and beta TCR counts tracked tumor mutation counts.

No antigen has been assigned to these receptors. Time point of the sample: sample taken at primary tumor resection. TCRdb ran MiXCR on the 5' RACE reads and lists one entry per CDR3 protein. The profile shows some 96,000 distinct CDR3 sequences, about 4.6% of them singletons. Sequencing was performed on lung tumor tissue, taken at surgery. These TCRs come from a male donor with early-stage non-small cell lung cancer.

This clonotype was observed many times. The chain couples TRBV11-2 to TRBJ1-4, with D unresolved. Trimming cost V 3 bases and J 0 bases, with 5 bases left between them. CDR1 is SGHAT and CDR2 is FQNNGV in the germline V gene. The CDR3 has 14 residues. The DNA for the CDR3 is TGTGCCAGCAGCTTTAATCCAACTAATGAAAAACTGTTTTTT. Residues: CASSFNPTNEKLFF.

This clonotype was seen a handful of times. V usage is TRBV3-1 and J usage is TRBJ2-2; a weak D match, TRBD2 (6 bases). The CDR3 length is 13 residues. Germline V gene lookup returns CDR1 LGHDT and CDR2 YNNKEL (reference sequence). Trimming shortened V by 2 bases and J by 6 bases, and 7 bases separated the two germline ends. In DNA form, the CDR3 reads TGTGCCAGCAGCCAACCGGGAGCCGGGGAGCTGTTTTTT. This codes for CASSQPGAGELFF.

This clonotype was counted at least ten times. The genes are TRBV2 and TRBJ2-7; 9 bases are a match to TRBD1. The CDR3 contains 14 residues. Per the germline V gene, CDR1 is SNHLY and CDR2 is FYNNEI. The CDR3 sequence: CATQPRQGAYEQYF. In DNA, the CDR3 is TGTGCTACACAGCCCCGACAGGGGGCCTACGAGCAGTACTTC.

This clonotype was detected ten times or more. The chain carries TRBV29-1 and TRBJ2-1; 9 bases match TRBD1. The germline CDR1 and CDR2 sequences are SQVTM and ANQGSEA. The CDR3 covers 14 residues. The V and J ends lost 7 bases and 8 bases, in that order; junction bases with no gene match: 12. The CDR3 DNA is TGCAGCGCTCAACGGGACAGGGCGTTGGATGAGCAGTTCTTC. It yields the protein CSAQRDRALDEQFF.

The table lists this clonotype with a few counts. The chain is built from TRBV6-5 and TRBJ1-2; D gene ambiguous. The germline V gene encodes CDR1 MNHEY and CDR2 SVGAGI. Trimming stripped 2 bases from V and 7 bases from J, with 14 bases between. The CDR3 contains 14 residues. The CDR3 loop reads CASSYHRRGGGYTF. The CDR3 nucleotides are TGTGCCAGCAGTTACCACCGACGGGGTGGTGGCTACACCTTC.

This clonotype was detected ten times or more. V gene TRBV6-6 combines with J gene TRBJ1-4; possibly TRBD1 for D (5 bases). CDR3 length: 14 residues. The germline CDR1 and CDR2 sequences are MNHNY and SVGAGI (reference sequence). V was shortened by 2 bases and J by 5 bases, with 9 bases between the two germline ends. This CDR3 reads CASSYRDGNEKLFF. The CDR3 DNA reads as TGTGCCAGCAGTTACCGGGACGGGAATGAAAAACTGTTTTTT.

This clonotype was observed many times. The chain is built from TRBV20-1 and TRBJ1-2; D remains ambiguous. Trimming left V 6 bases short and J 6 bases short, with 11 bases between. Looked up from germline, CDR1 is DFQATT and CDR2 is SNEGSKA (reference sequence). The CDR3 consists of 11 residues. CDR3 sequence: CSAHTDDGYTF. The CDR3 DNA sequence: TGCAGTGCCCATACGGACGATGGCTACACCTTC.

This clonotype was seen repeatedly, ten times or more. This chain joins TRBV29-1 and TRBJ2-7, with 14 bases lining up with TRBD2. Per the germline V gene, CDR1 is SQVTM and CDR2 is ANQGSEA. There are 11 residues in the CDR3. V trimming: 7 bases; J trimming: 7 bases; junction bases outside the gene matches: 0. The CDR3 DNA reads TGCAGCGGGACTAGCGGGAGGGAGCAGTACTTC. As protein: CSGTSGREQYF.

The genes are TRBV15 and TRBJ2-5; D is perhaps TRBD2 (6 bases). The CDR3 is made up of 15 amino acids. The germline V gene has CDR1 LNHNV and CDR2 YYDKDF (reference sequence). Trimming took 2 bases from V and 4 from J, leaving 14 bases between them. CDR3 sequence reads: CATSRSGGPGETQYF. CDR3 sequence (DNA): TGTGCCACCAGCAGATCTGGAGGGCCGGGAGAGACCCAGTACTTC.

The V and J genes are TRBV12-3 or TRBV12-4 and TRBJ2-1; TRBD2 aligns across 9 bases. The CDR3 extends over 15 amino acids. V lost 4 bases to trimming and J lost 4 bases; unmatched junction nucleotides: 5. The CDR3 DNA reads TGTGCCAGCAGTTATACTAGCGGGCTATACAATGAGCAGTTCTTC. Translated, it gives CASSYTSGLYNEQFF.

This clonotype came up many times. The chain combines TRBV12-3 or TRBV12-4 with TRBJ2-1, with 12 bases matching TRBD2. J gave up 8 bases and V 6 bases, and 8 bases lay outside the gene matches. The CDR3 spans 15 residues. CDR3 sequence reads: CASSSTLAGGDEQFF. The CDR3 coding sequence is TGTGCCAGCAGCTCCACTCTAGCGGGAGGGGATGAGCAGTTCTTC.

This clonotype appeared a few times. This rearrangement joins TRBV7-9 to TRBJ2-2; 12 nucleotides match TRBD1. J lost 6 bases, V lost 6 bases, and 2 bases had no gene match. The CDR3 length is 14 residues. Per the germline V gene, CDR1 is SEHNR and CDR2 is FQNEAQ (reference sequence). The chain's CDR3 is CASRGQGASGELFF. CDR3 in DNA: TGTGCCAGCAGGGGACAGGGGGCGTCCGGGGAGCTGTTTTTT.

This clonotype was counted many times. V usage is TRBV27 and J usage is TRBJ1-1; no definite D call. CDR3 length equals 14 residues. Germline loops: CDR1 MNHEY, CDR2 SMNVEV (reference sequence). The V end was cut by 3 bases, the J end by 0 bases, with 8 bases between. CDR3 sequence reads: CASSFGGLNTEAFF. CDR3 sequence (DNA): TGTGCCAGCAGTTTTGGAGGGCTGAACACTGAAGCTTTCTTT.

This clonotype was seen ten or more times. The chain carries TRBV11-2 and TRBJ2-1; the D is unclear. CDR3 length equals 15 residues. The V end was cut by 0 bases, the J end by 2 bases, with 8 bases between. Germline CDR1 reads SGHAT; CDR2 reads FQNNGV. The DNA for the CDR3 is TGTGCCAGCAGCTTAGAGGCGGATCCCTACAATGAGCAGTTCTTC. Its protein is CASSLEADPYNEQFF.

The chain joins TRBV11-2 to TRBJ2-2; 9 bases align to TRBD1. The trim removed 1 base at V and 3 bases at J, leaving 6 bases unmatched. The CDR3 has 17 amino acids. CDR1 and CDR2 from the germline V gene are SGHAT and FQNNGV. The CDR3 sequence: CASSLGSGTGYTGELFF. The CDR3 DNA reads as TGTGCCAGCAGCTTAGGCAGCGGGACAGGGTACACCGGGGAGCTGTTTTTT.

This clonotype was recorded at least ten times. The chain has TRBV18 and TRBJ1-6; 7 bases line up with TRBD1. With V trimmed by 5 bases and J by 8 bases, 12 bases remained unmatched. Germline V CDR1 and CDR2: KGHSH, LQKENI. This CDR3 spans 16 amino acids. The CDR3 DNA is TGTGCCAGCTCAGAAACCAACAGGGGCCCGGATTCACCCCTCCACTTT. Translated, it gives CASSETNRGPDSPLHF.

About this clonotype: Just one base apart from a much larger clone, this may be a read error. The chain recombines TRBV4-1 with TRBJ2-1; possible D gene TRBD1, 6 bases. Germline V gene sequence: CDR1 MGHRA, CDR2 YSYEKL. There are 13 residues in the CDR3. In DNA form, the CDR3 reads TGCGCCAGCAGCCATCGCTCCGTGACAGGTCGGGTCTTC. Its protein product is CASSHRSVTGRVF.

This clonotype was seen repeatedly, ten times or more. This chain connects TRBV6-6 to TRBJ2-2; D unclear. CDR3 length: 13 residues. Germline V CDR1 and CDR2: MNHNY, SVGAGI (reference sequence). Trimming removed 7 bases at V and 7 bases at J, with 13 bases between. The CDR3 reads CASISGNGGELFF. CDR3 sequence (DNA): TGTGCCAGCATAAGTGGGAACGGCGGGGAGCTGTTTTTT.

Many counts were recorded for this clonotype. CDR3 loop: CASTNALAGLSSYNEQFF. The CDR3 nucleotides are TGTGCCAGCACCAATGCACTAGCGGGCCTGAGCTCCTACAATGAGCAGTTCTTC. J is TRBJ2-1 and V is TRBV11-2, with TRBD2 matching over 9 bases. The CDR3 runs to 18 residues. Looked up from germline, CDR1 is SGHAT and CDR2 is FQNNGV. Trimming took 7 bases from V and 0 from J; bases not matched to a gene: 13.

This clonotype appeared once. This may be a read error: a much more frequent sequence differs by one nucleotide. The gene calls are TRBV27 and TRBJ2-2; D possibly corresponds to TRBD1 (6 bases). V was clipped by 6 bases and J by 4 bases, with 18 bases between them. Germline CDR1 and CDR2: MNHEY and SMNVEV (reference sequence). The CDR3 has 16 residues. The CDR3 loop reads CASSSIPQGFTGELFF. The CDR3 nucleotides are TGTGCCAGCAGCTCCATCCCACAGGGTTTCACCGGGGAGCTGTTTTTT.

In its sample, this clonotype was seen many times. The chain links TRBV12-3 or TRBV12-4 to TRBJ2-3; D uncertain. The CDR3 is 11 amino acids. With 5 bases removed from V and 8 bases from J, the gap between germline ends came to 8 bases. Here the CDR3 reads CASSQPGTQYF. The CDR3 DNA follows: TGTGCCAGCAGTCAGCCCGGTACGCAGTATTTT.

At least ten counts were recorded for this clonotype. The chain uses TRBV20-1 and TRBJ2-7; D could derive from TRBD1 or TRBD2 (5 bases each). Germline CDR1 is DFQATT and CDR2 is SNEGSKA (reference sequence). V dropped 3 bases and J dropped 3 bases, with 18 bases sitting between them. CDR3 length: 15 amino acids. The DNA for the CDR3 is TGCAGTGCTAGCCCCCCCGGGACCGATAACTACGAGCAGTACTTC. Residues: CSASPPGTDNYEQYF.

This clonotype was seen at least ten times. The chain employs TRBV27 and TRBJ1-5; D might be TRBD1 (6 bases). Trimming shortened V by 5 bases and J by 7 bases, and 15 bases separated the two germline ends. The CDR3 loop spans 14 amino acids. Germline CDR1 is MNHEY and CDR2 is SMNVEV (reference sequence). CDR3: CASSTGSGGQPQHF. The CDR3 DNA sequence: TGTGCCAGCAGTACAGGGTCGGGGGGACAGCCCCAGCATTTT.